This T cell receptor beta chain was profiled in a study of early T cells in non-severe SARS-CoV-2 infection. Overall study results and limits: Database matching using VDJdb favored anti-spike CD8 responses, with private and CD4 specificities left missing.

The germline V gene encodes CDR1 LNHDA and CDR2 SQIVND (reference sequence). Deletions cut 9 bases from V and 3 bases from J, with 15 bases between. The CDR3 totals 14 residues. Unique molecular identifiers were added to individual cDNA molecules. TCRdb called the 5' RACE reads again in MiXCR, with one record for every CDR3 protein. Of roughly 20,000 distinct CDR3 sequences listed, around 6.1% are singletons. Details on this clonotype: Its target is unknown.

The sequenced sample was whole blood. This TCR was recovered from an adult who was a healthcare worker with PCR-confirmed SARS-CoV-2 infection or an uninfected control (not recorded which). The chain employs TRBV19 and TRBJ1-5; D perhaps matches TRBD1 (6 bases). CDR3 protein: CASSDTGSNQPQHF. The CDR3 DNA is TGTGCCAGCAGTGATACAGGGTCCAATCAGCCCCAGCATTTT.